This TCR beta chain emerged from a study of radiation and T cells in renal cell carcinoma. General observations from the study: Top tumor clonotypes rose in blood 2 weeks post-radiation, then contracted. Baseline intratumoral clonotype presence is unknown without pretreatment biopsies.

The data were produced by immunoSEQ multiplex PCR, yet TCRdb's version contains in-frame clones alone and is incomplete. The sample shows around 95,000 clones, about 79% of them seen only once. With regard to this clone: Its antigen is unknown.

The V segment lost 5 bases and the J segment 5 bases; nucleotides outside the gene matches: 10. Germline V gene lookup returns CDR1 SGHTA and CDR2 FQGNSA. The CDR3 contains 15 residues. Time point in this sample: blood 4 weeks post-SBRT, at nephrectomy. The treatment here: 15 Gy SBRT to primary tumor, nephrectomy 4 weeks later. Nephrectomy followed 15 Gy stereotactic body radiation by 4 weeks. This renal cell carcinoma was of the clear cell type. The sequences come from blood, collected from a patient whose treatment included radiotherapy and nephrectomy. The receptor's source is a man in his 60s with renal cell carcinoma. The chain joins TRBV7-2 to TRBJ2-5, with 8 bases that match TRBD2. This CDR3 reads CASSGPGTSRETQYF. CDR3 DNA sequence: TGTGCCAGCAGCGGCCCCGGGACTAGTCGGGAGACCCAGTACTTC. Using reference TRBV7-2 and TRBJ2-5 for the parts outside the CDR3, the full variable domain is GAGVSQSPSNKVTEKGKDVELRCDPISGHTALYWYRQSLGQGLEFLIYFQGNSAPDKSGLPSDRFSAERTGGSVSTLTIQRTQQEDSAVYLCASSGPGTSRETQYFGPGTRLLVL.